This passage covers 8 T cell receptor beta chains from one sample sequenced in a study of identical twins. MiXCR, applied by TCRdb to the 5' RACE reads, yields one record per CDR3 protein. Among around 570,000 distinct CDR3 sequences listed, just under 10% were seen once. These data were also reused for a study on yellow fever vaccine responses in identical twins.

Material for sequencing was PBMCs. These receptors came from a woman under 30 in good health.

This sequence joins TRBV20-1 and TRBJ2-1, with D possibly being TRBD2 (5 bases). V lost 6 bases and J lost 0, with 9 bases in between. Germline V CDR1 and CDR2: DFQATT, SNEGSKA (reference sequence). This CDR3 is built from 13 residues. This chain's CDR3 is CSARTPSYNEQFF. For the CDR3, the DNA is TGCAGTGCGAGGACTCCCTCCTACAATGAGCAGTTCTTC.

This clonotype has only a few counts. The CDR3 here is CSAARDTSYEQYF. Written as DNA, the CDR3 is TGCAGTGCTGCGCGGGACACCTCCTACGAGCAGTACTTC. The rearrangement links TRBV20-1 to TRBJ2-7, with D perhaps being TRBD1 or TRBD2 (6 bases each). Germline V gene sequence: CDR1 DFQATT, CDR2 SNEGSKA (reference sequence). V was pared by 5 bases and J by 0 bases, with 11 bases between. The CDR3 consists of 13 residues.

This clonotype was seen repeatedly, ten times or more. The chain has TRBV6-2 or TRBV6-3 and TRBJ2-3, with a tentative D call TRBD2 (5 bases). Deletions cut 6 bases from V and 6 bases from J, with 7 bases between. Germline V lookup: CDR1 MNHEY, CDR2 SVGEGT. This CDR3 is 11 amino acids long. The chain's CDR3 is CASRTTDTQYF. In DNA form, the CDR3 reads TGTGCCAGCAGGACTACTGATACGCAGTATTTT.

The rearrangement joins TRBV5-6 to TRBJ2-3; 7 bases are shared with TRBD2. Germline CDR1 SGHDT, CDR2 YYEEEE. The CDR3 has 15 amino acids. V was pared by 7 bases and J by 3 bases, with 11 bases of the junction left unmatched. The CDR3 loop is CASGSGLAATDTQYF. Here the CDR3 DNA reads TGTGCCAGCGGCTCCGGGCTAGCGGCGACAGATACGCAGTATTTT.

This clonotype has a count of ten or more. This chain connects TRBV12-3 or TRBV12-4 to TRBJ2-1, with 7 bases lining up with TRBD2. Trimming at V came to 5 bases and at J to 3 bases, leaving 1 base not matched to a gene. The CDR3 covers 13 residues. CDR3: CASSRGGYNEQFF. The CDR3 bases are TGTGCCAGCAGTCGCGGGGGCTACAATGAGCAGTTCTTC.

There are a few counts of this clonotype. The V gene is TRBV20-1, the J gene TRBJ2-7; D perhaps matches TRBD2 (6 bases). The ends were cut back, 7 bases at V and 6 bases at J, with 16 bases in the middle. The CDR3 sequence is 12 residues long. Germline CDR1 and CDR2: DFQATT and SNEGSKA (reference sequence). The DNA for the CDR3 is TGCAGTGTTGGGGACTCCATTTCCGAGCAGTACTTC. It translates to CSVGDSISEQYF.

This clonotype showed up many times. J is TRBJ2-5 and V is TRBV20-1; 7 positions agree with TRBD1. CDR1 is DFQATT, CDR2 SNEGSKA, per germline (reference sequence). This CDR3 has 15 residues. V was clipped by 2 bases and J by 5 bases; unmatched bases: 11. The CDR3 DNA sequence: TGCAGTGCTAGACCCTTCGACAGGGTGAGGGAGACCCAGTACTTC. This sequence encodes CSARPFDRVRETQYF.

The rearrangement links TRBV12-3 or TRBV12-4 to TRBJ1-1; D gene uncertain. Deletions cut 6 bases from V and 8 bases from J, with 10 bases between. The CDR3 is 11 amino acids. The CDR3 loop is CASSDGPEAFF. CDR3 sequence (DNA): TGTGCCAGCAGCGACGGCCCCGAAGCTTTCTTT.